This T cell receptor (beta chain) was retrieved from a study of blood T cell repertoires in COVID-19. About the study: Acute and convalescent COVID-19 specimens originated in the United States, Italy and Spain. T cells, B-cell-depleted T cells, or PBMCs supplied cDNA or gDNA.

Germline V CDR1 and CDR2: SGHRS, YFSETQ. The CDR3 has 16 amino acids. With 4 bases removed from V and 6 bases from J, the gap between germline ends came to 20 bases. In this sample, this clone turned up a few times. In the original processing: Estimation of nucleated cell counts relied on the amplification of reference gene primers. This table comes from immunoSEQ multiplex PCR, and its TCRdb copy is limited to in-frame clones, with some not included. That table is the source of V, J and clone size, and D and trimming were worked out from the DNA. Here the sample spans 100,000 or so clones, 70% to 90% being singletons.

The TCR was taken from a woman in her thirties with acute or convalescent COVID-19. J is TRBJ1-3 and V is TRBV5-1; D possibly corresponds to TRBD1 (5 bases). Specimen: peripheral blood. Here the CDR3 reads CASSAHSLGGQNTIYF. Written as DNA, the CDR3 is TGCGCCAGCAGCGCACACTCCCTCGGGGGTCAAAACACCATATATTTT.